These T cell receptor beta chains were read from a single sample in a study of OX40 agonist ivuxolimab in advanced cancers. Using immunoSEQ multiplex PCR, the repertoire was profiled, and TCRdb retains in-frame clones only, with some absent. The sample includes about 19,000 clones, about 70% of them seen just once. This specimen consisted of CD4+ or CD8+ T cells sorted from blood, obtained in a trial of the OX40 agonist ivuxolimab. Receptors were obtained from an adult with an advanced solid tumor such as melanoma, head and neck, liver or kidney cancer. CDR3s include the opening cysteine and the closing phenylalanine or tryptophan. The order of the fields is CDR3 DNA, CDR3 protein, clone size, V gene, D gene, J gene. The D gene is left open where the match is weak. Size values are once, few and many counts, or a class for expanded clones, and some rows have none.

TGTGCCAGCAGCTTAGCGGCGGCGCGGGAGACCCAGTACTTC,CASSLAAARETQYF,medium-sized,TRBV7-9,.,TRBJ2-5
TGTGCCAGTAGTACCAACTTGGGACAGCCAAGGAAGCCCCAGCATTTT,CASSTNLGQPRKPQHF,.,TRBV19,TRBD1,TRBJ1-5
TGCAGTGCGCCAGACTTCTACGAGCAGTACTTC,CSAPDFYEQYF,.,TRBV20-1,.,TRBJ2-7
TGTGCCAGTAGTTTTACCAGGTATAGCAATCAGCCCCAGCATTTT,CASSFTRYSNQPQHF,.,TRBV19,.,TRBJ1-5
TGTGCCAGCAGCCCTCCAGGGCGCCCTCTGGACGAGCAGTACTTC,CASSPPGRPLDEQYF,.,TRBV28,.,TRBJ2-7
TGTGCCAGCAGCGTACGGGGCCCGAACACTGAAGCTTTCTTT,CASSVRGPNTEAFF,.,TRBV9,.,TRBJ1-1
TGTGCCCGTAAAAAGTCCGGGACAGGGACCTGTTACCATGGCTACACCTTC,CARKKSGTGTCYHGYTF,few,TRBV30,TRBD1,TRBJ1-2
TGTGCCAGCAGCGTAGTTCGGACAGGGCCTTACAATGAGCAGTTCTTC,CASSVVRTGPYNEQFF,.,TRBV9,TRBD1,TRBJ2-1
TGTGCCAGCAGTTTATCGGGCGACCACTATGGCTACACCTTC,CASSLSGDHYGYTF,once,TRBV27,.,TRBJ1-2
TGTGCCAGCAGTTTATGGGGGTCCGGGGAGCTGTTTTTT,CASSLWGSGELFF,.,TRBV28,.,TRBJ2-2
TGTGCCAGCAGCTTACTCGTAGGTGGAAACACCATATATTTT,CASSLLVGGNTIYF,.,TRBV7-9,.,TRBJ1-3
TGCGCCAGCAGCCAAGATCCAGGGACAGGGGGCAGTGAGCAGTTCTTC,CASSQDPGTGGSEQFF,.,TRBV4-1,TRBD1,TRBJ2-1
TGCAGCGTAGGCCGGGACAGGGGGGACGAGCAGTACTTC,CSVGRDRGDEQYF,.,TRBV29-1,TRBD1,TRBJ2-7
TGTGCCAGCAGCCAACTAGGAGGGACAGGGGGAGCTTTCTTT,CASSQLGGTGGAFF,.,TRBV11-2,TRBD1,TRBJ1-1
TGTGCCACCAGCAGACAGCGGGGGTGGGGCAATGAGCAGTTCTTC,CATSRQRGWGNEQFF,medium-sized,TRBV15,TRBD2,TRBJ2-1
TGTGCCAGCAGTGGTCGGACAGGGGGCTTGTATGGCTACACCTTC,CASSGRTGGLYGYTF,.,TRBV25-1,TRBD1,TRBJ1-2
TGTGCCAGCAAAACGGAACAGGGGGTGTCCTACGAGCAGTACTTC,CASKTEQGVSYEQYF,.,TRBV6-6,TRBD1,TRBJ2-7
TGTGCCAGTACCCAGAGTGGGACCGGGGAGCTGTTTTTT,CASTQSGTGELFF,.,TRBV19,.,TRBJ2-2
TGTGCCAGCAGGAGCGTTTCAGCAGGCGAGCAGTTCTTC,CASRSVSAGEQFF,few,TRBV6-6,.,TRBJ2-1
TGTGCCAGCAGTTACTCGAGGGCAGGGGTTGATGGCTACACCTTC,CASSYSRAGVDGYTF,.,TRBV6-6,.,TRBJ1-2
TGTGCCAGCAGCTTATCAAGGGCGGGTAAGAGCAATCAGCCCCAGCATTTT,CASSLSRAGKSNQPQHF,.,TRBV7-2,.,TRBJ1-5
TGTGCCAGCAGTTTATTGGGGACAGGGGAGATCACTGAAGCTTTCTTT,CASSLLGTGEITEAFF,.,TRBV28,TRBD1,TRBJ1-1
TGCGCCAGCAGCCCCCGACAGGGCAATAGGGCCTACGAGCAGTACTTC,CASSPRQGNRAYEQYF,few,TRBV5-1,TRBD1,TRBJ2-7
TGTGCCAGCAACAGTCAGACAGGGAACTATGGCTACACCTTC,CASNSQTGNYGYTF,.,TRBV6-1,TRBD1,TRBJ1-2
TGTGCCAGCAGTTCTGCAGGGGCAGGGGGTCAACTGTACTACAATGAGCAGTTCTTC,CASSSAGAGGQLYYNEQFF,.,TRBV28,TRBD1,TRBJ2-1
TGTGCCAGCAGTGCCCGAGGGGCCGAGCAGTTCTTC,CASSARGAEQFF,.,TRBV6-6,.,TRBJ2-1
TGTGCCAGCAGTGAAGCGGCAGGGGTGGCCTACGAGCAGTACTTC,CASSEAAGVAYEQYF,.,TRBV6-1,.,TRBJ2-7
TGTGCCAGCAGCCATAGCGGGTCTAACACCGGGGAGCTGTTTTTT,CASSHSGSNTGELFF,.,TRBV9,TRBD2,TRBJ2-2
TGTGCCAGTAGTATCGGAGATTATCATTCACCCCTCCACTTT,CASSIGDYHSPLHF,.,TRBV19,.,TRBJ1-6
TGTGCCAGCAGTTCAGGACTAGCGGTTTACGAGCAGTACTTC,CASSSGLAVYEQYF,.,TRBV27,TRBD2,TRBJ2-7
TGTGCCAGCAGTTACCGCATGTCTCAGCCCCAGCATTTT,CASSYRMSQPQHF,.,TRBV6-6,.,TRBJ1-5
TGCAGCGTTGCTGCGGGACAGGGGTCCAATCAGCCCCAGCATTTT,CSVAAGQGSNQPQHF,.,TRBV29-1,TRBD1,TRBJ1-5
TGCGCCAGCAGCCGACCGGGATCGAGCTCCTACGAGCAGTACTTC,CASSRPGSSSYEQYF,.,TRBV5-1,.,TRBJ2-7
TGTGCCAGCAGCCAAGAACTAGCGGGAAACTACGAGCAGTACTTC,CASSQELAGNYEQYF,.,TRBV5-4,TRBD2,TRBJ2-7
TGTGCCAGCAGCACCCAGGTGGGCGGACTCTACGAGCAGTACTTC,CASSTQVGGLYEQYF,.,TRBV7-8,.,TRBJ2-7
TGTGCCAGGGGGGAATGCGGGTACACCTTC,CARGECGYTF,.,TRBV14,.,TRBJ1-2
TGTGCCAGCTCAAAACTAGCGGGAGACTGGCATGAGCAGTTCTTC,CASSKLAGDWHEQFF,.,TRBV18,TRBD2,TRBJ2-1
TGTGCCAGTAGTATACCTCTTACGAATCAGCCCCAGCATTTT,CASSIPLTNQPQHF,few,TRBV19,.,TRBJ1-5
TGTGCCAGCAGCTTGGGACAGGGCTCTTATCAGCCCCAGCATTTT,CASSLGQGSYQPQHF,.,TRBV28,TRBD1,TRBJ1-5
TGTGCCAGCAGTTTGGAAGGGACATCCTATAATTCACCCCTCCACTTT,CASSLEGTSYNSPLHF,.,TRBV13,.,TRBJ1-6
TGTGCCAGCAGTTTTTTAAGCGGGGACTTCTCCTACGAGCAGTACTTC,CASSFLSGDFSYEQYF,.,TRBV6-6,TRBD2,TRBJ2-7